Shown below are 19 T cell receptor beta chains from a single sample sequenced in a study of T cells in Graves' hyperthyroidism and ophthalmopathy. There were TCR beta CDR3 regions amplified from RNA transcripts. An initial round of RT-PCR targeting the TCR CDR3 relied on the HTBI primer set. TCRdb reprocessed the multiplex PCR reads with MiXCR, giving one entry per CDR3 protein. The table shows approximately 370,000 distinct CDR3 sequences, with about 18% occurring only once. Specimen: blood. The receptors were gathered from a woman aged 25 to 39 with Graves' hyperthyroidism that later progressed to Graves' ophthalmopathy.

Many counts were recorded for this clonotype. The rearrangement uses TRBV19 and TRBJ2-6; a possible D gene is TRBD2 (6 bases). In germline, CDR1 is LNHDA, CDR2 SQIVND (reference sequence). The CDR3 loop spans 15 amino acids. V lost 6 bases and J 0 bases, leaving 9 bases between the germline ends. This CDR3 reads CASRLGLSGANVLTF. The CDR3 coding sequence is TGTGCCAGTAGACTGGGACTCTCTGGGGCCAACGTCCTGACTTTC.

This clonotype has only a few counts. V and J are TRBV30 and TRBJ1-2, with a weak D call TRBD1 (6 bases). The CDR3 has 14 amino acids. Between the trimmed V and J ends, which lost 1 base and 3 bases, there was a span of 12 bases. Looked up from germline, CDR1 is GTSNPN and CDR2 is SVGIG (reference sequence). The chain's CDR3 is CAWSGGLPYYGYTF. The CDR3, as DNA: TGTGCCTGGAGTGGGGGGCTACCGTACTATGGCTACACCTTC.

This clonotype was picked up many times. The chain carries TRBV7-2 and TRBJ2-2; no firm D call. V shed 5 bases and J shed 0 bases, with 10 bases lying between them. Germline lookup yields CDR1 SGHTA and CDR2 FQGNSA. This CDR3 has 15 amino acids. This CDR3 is CASSPDGTNTGELFF. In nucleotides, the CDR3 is TGTGCCAGCAGCCCCGACGGCACGAACACCGGGGAGCTGTTTTTT.

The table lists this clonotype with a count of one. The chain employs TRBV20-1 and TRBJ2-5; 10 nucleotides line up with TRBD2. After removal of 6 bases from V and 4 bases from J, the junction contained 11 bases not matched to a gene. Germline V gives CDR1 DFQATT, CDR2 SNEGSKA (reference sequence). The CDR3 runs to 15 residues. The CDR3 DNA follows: TGCAGTGCCGGGGGAGCGGGAGGGCGCGGAGAGACCCAGTACTTC. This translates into CSAGGAGGRGETQYF.

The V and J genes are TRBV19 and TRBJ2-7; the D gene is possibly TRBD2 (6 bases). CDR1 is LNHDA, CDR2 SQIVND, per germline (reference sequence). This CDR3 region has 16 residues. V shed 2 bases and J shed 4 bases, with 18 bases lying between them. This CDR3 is CASSIIGGQDNYEQYF. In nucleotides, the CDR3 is TGTGCCAGTAGTATAATAGGAGGGCAGGACAATTACGAGCAGTACTTC.

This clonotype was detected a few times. CDR3 sequence: CASTPFYGQSYEQYF. The CDR3 DNA reads as TGTGCCAGTACACCCTTCTATGGGCAATCCTACGAGCAGTACTTC. The V call is TRBV19, the J call TRBJ2-7; D is unclear. CDR3 length equals 15 residues. The ends were cut back, 7 bases at V and 1 base at J, with 17 bases in the middle. Germline-derived CDR1 and CDR2 are LNHDA and SQIVND (reference sequence).

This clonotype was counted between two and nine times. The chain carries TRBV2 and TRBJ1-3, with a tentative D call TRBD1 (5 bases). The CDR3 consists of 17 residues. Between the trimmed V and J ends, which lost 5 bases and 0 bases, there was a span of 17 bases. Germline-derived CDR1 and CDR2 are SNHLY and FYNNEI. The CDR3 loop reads CASSQLMTVSSGNTIYF. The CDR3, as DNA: TGTGCCAGCAGTCAACTAATGACAGTCTCCTCTGGAAACACCATATATTTT.

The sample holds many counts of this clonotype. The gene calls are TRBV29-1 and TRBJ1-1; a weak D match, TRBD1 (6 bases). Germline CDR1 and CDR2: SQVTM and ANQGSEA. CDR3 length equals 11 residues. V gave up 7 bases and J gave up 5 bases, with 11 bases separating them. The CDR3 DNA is TGCAGCGGGGAAAGGGGGACTGAAGCTTTCTTT. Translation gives CSGERGTEAFF.

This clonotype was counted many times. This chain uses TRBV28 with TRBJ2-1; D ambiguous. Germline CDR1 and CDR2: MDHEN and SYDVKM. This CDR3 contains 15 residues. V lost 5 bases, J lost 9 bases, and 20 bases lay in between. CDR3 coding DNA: TGTGCCAGCAGTCTCCCCGGGTTAGCCTCTGGTGAGCAGTTCTTC. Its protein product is CASSLPGLASGEQFF. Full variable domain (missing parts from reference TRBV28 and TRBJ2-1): DVKVTQSSRYLVKRTGEKVFLECVQDMDHENMFWYRQDPGLGLRLIYFSYDVKMKEKGDIPEGYSVSREKKERFSLILESASTNQTSMYLCASSLPGLASGEQFFGPGTRLTVL.

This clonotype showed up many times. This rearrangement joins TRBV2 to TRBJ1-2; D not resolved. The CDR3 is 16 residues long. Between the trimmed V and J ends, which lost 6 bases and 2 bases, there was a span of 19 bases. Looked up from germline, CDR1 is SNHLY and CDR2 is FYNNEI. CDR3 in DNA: TGTGCCAGCAGAGCATACCGGGAGTCTCAAAACTATGGCTACACCTTC. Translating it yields CASRAYRESQNYGYTF.

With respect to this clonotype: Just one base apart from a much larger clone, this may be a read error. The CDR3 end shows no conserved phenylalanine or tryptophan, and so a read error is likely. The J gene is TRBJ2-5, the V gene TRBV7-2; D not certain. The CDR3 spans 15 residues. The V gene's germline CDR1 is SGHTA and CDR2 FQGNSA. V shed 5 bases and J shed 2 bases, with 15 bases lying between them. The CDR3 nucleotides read TGTGCCAGCAGCCAGGACCTAGGGAATCAAGAGACCCAGTACGTC. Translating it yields CASSQDLGNQETQYV.

The CDR3 here is CATGAQGGTEAFF. In nucleotides, the CDR3 is TGTGCCACAGGGGCACAGGGCGGCACTGAAGCTTTCTTT. V and J are TRBV10-3 and TRBJ1-1, with D perhaps matching TRBD1 (6 bases). Per germline, CDR1 ENHRY and CDR2 SYGVKD. Trimming stripped 10 bases from V and 4 bases from J, with 16 bases between. The CDR3 has 13 amino acids.

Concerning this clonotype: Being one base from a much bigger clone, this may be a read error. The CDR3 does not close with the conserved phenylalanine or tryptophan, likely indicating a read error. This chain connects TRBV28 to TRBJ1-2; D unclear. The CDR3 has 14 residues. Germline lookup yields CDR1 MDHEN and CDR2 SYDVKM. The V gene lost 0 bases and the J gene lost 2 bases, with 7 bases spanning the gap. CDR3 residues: CASSLWAVNYGYTL. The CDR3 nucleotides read TGTGCCAGCAGTTTATGGGCCGTAAACTATGGCTACACCCTC.

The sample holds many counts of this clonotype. CDR3 coding DNA: TGTGCCAGCAGTATGACTAGCGGGGGGTTCGTTACCGGGGAGCTGTTTTTT. It translates to CASSMTSGGFVTGELFF. The genes are TRBV27 and TRBJ2-2; TRBD2 matches at 13 bases. Germline loops: CDR1 MNHEY, CDR2 SMNVEV (reference sequence). This CDR3 comprises 17 residues. V shed 5 bases and J 5 bases; nucleotides not matched to a gene: 8.

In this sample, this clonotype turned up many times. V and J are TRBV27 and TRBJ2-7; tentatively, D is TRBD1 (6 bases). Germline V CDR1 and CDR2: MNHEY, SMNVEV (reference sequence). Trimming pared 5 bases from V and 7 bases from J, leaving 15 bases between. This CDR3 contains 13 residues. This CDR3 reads CASSVTGLEEQYF. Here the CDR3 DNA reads TGTGCCAGCAGTGTCACAGGGTTGGAAGAGCAGTACTTC.

This CDR3 is CSALPGNNQPQHF. CDR3 bases: TGCAGTGCCCTTCCGGGGAATAATCAGCCCCAGCATTTT. This chain joins TRBV20-1 and TRBJ1-5; no firm D call. V dropped 6 bases and J dropped 4 bases, with 13 bases sitting between them. The CDR3 is 13 amino acids. Germline loops: CDR1 DFQATT, CDR2 SNEGSKA (reference sequence).

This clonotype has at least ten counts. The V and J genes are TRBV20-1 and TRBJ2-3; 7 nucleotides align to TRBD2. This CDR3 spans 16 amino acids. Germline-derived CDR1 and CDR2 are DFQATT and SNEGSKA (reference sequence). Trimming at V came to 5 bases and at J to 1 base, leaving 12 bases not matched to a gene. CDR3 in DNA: TGCAGTGCTGGGGGGGACCTCGAGGCCGGCACAGATACGCAGTATTTT. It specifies CSAGGDLEAGTDTQYF.

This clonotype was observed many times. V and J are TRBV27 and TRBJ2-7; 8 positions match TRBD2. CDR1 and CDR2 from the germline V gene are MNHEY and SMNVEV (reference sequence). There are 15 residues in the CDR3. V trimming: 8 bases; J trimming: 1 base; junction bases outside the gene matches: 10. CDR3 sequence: CASRYTGGLSYEQYF. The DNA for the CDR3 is TGTGCCAGCCGATACACGGGAGGGCTGTCCTACGAGCAGTACTTC.

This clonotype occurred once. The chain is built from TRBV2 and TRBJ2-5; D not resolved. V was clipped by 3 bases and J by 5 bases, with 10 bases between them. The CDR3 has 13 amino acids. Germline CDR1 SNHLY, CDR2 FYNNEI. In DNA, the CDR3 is TGTGCCAGCAGTGAGAATCTAGGGGAGACCCAGTACTTC. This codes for CASSENLGETQYF.